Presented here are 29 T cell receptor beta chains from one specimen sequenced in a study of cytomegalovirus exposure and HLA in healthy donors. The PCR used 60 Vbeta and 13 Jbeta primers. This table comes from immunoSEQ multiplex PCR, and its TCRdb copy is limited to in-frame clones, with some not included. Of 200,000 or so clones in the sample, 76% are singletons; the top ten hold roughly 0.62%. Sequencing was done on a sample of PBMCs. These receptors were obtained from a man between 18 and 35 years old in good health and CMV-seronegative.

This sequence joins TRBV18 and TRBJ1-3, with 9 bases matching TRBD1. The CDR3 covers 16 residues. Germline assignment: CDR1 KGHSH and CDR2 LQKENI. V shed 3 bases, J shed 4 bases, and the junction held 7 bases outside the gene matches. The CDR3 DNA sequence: TGTGCCAGCTCACCGAACACGGGACAGGGAGGAAACACCATATATTTT. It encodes CASSPNTGQGGNTIYF.

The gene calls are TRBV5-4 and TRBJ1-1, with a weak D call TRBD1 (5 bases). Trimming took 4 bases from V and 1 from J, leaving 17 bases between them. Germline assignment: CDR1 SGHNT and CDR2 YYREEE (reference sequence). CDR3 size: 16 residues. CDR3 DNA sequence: TGTGCCAGCAGCCCTTCGCGGGGCTATTCGAACACTGAAGCTTTCTTT. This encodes CASSPSRGYSNTEAFF.

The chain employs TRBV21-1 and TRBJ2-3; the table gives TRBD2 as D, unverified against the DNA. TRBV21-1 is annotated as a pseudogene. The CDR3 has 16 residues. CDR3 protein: CASSIRLAGSTDTQYF. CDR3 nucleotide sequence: TGTGCCAGCAGCATACGACTAGCGGGGTCTACAGATACGCAGTATTTT.

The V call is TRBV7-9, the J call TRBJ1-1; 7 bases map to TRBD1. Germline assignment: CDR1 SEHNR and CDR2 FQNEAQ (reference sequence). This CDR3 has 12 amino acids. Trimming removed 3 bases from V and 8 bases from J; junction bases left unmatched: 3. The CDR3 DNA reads TGTGCCAGCAGCTTGGGGGACAGAGAAGCTTTCTTT. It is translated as CASSLGDREAFF.

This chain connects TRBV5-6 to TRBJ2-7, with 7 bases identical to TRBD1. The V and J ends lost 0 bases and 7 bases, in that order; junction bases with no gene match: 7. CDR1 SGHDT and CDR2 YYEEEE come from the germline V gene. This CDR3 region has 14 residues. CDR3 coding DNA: TGTGCCAGCAGCTTGGAAGGGGGCTCGTATGAGCAGTACTTC. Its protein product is CASSLEGGSYEQYF.

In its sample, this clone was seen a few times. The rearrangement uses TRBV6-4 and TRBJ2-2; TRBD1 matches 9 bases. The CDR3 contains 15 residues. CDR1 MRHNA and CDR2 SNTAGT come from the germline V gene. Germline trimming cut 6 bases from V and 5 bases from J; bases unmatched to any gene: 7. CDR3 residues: CASRPGQGGTGELFF. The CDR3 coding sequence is TGTGCCAGCAGACCGGGACAGGGAGGTACCGGGGAGCTGTTTTTT.

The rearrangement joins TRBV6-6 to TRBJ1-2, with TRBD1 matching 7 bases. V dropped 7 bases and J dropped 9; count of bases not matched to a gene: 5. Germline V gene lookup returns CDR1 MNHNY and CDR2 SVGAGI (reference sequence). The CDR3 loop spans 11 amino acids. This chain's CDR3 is CASTSTGRYTF. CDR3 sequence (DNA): TGTGCCAGCACCTCGACAGGGCGCTACACCTTC.

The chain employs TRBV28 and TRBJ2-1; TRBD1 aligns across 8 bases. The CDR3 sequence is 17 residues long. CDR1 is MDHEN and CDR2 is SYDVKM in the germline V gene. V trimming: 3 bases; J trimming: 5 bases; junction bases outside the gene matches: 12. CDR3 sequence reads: CASSFGTPGQDHNEQFF. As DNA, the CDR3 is TGTGCCAGCAGTTTCGGGACACCGGGACAGGATCACAATGAGCAGTTCTTC.

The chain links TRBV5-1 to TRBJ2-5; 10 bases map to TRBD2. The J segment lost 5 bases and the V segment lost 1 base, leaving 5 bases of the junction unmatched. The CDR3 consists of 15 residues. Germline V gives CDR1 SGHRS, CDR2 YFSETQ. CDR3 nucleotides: TGCGCCAGCAGCTTGTCTAGCGGGAGCCAGGAGACCCAGTACTTC. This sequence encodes CASSLSSGSQETQYF.

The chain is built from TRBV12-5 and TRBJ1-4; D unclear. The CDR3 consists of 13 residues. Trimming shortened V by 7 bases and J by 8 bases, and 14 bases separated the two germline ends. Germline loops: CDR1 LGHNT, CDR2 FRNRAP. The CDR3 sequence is CASAPVEVEKLFF. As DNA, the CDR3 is TGTGCTAGTGCCCCTGTAGAGGTCGAAAAACTGTTTTTT. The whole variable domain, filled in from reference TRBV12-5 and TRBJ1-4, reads DARVTQTPRHKVTEMGQEVTMRCQPILGHNTVFWYRQTMMQGLELLAYFRNRAPLDDSGMPKDRFSAEMPDATLATLKIQPSEPRDSAVYFCASAPVEVEKLFFGSGTQLSVL.

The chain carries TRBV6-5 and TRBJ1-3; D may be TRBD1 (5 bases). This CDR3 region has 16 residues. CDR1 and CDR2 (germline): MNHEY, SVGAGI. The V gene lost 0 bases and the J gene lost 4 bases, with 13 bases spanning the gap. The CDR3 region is CASSYSGGAHGNTIYF. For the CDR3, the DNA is TGTGCCAGCAGTTACTCGGGTGGGGCTCACGGAAACACCATATATTTT.

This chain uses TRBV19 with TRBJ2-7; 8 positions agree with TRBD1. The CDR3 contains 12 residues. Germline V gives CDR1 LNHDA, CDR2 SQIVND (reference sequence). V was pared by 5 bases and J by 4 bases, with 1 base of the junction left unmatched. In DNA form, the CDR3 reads TGTGCCAGTAGTGACAGGGGTTACGAGCAGTACTTC. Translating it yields CASSDRGYEQYF.

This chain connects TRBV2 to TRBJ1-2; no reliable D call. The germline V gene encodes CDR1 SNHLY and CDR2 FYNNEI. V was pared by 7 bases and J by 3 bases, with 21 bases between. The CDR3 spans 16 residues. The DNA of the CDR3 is TGTGCCAGCAAATGGTCGGAGGAGGGCCGTCACTATGGCTACACCTTC. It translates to CASKWSEEGRHYGYTF.

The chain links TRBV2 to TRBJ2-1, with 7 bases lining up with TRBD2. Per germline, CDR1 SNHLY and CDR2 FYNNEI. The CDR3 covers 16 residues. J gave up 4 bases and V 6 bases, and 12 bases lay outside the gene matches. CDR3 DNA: TGTGCCAGCAGGGGCCAACTAGCGACGGTGTACAATGAGCAGTTCTTC. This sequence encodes CASRGQLATVYNEQFF. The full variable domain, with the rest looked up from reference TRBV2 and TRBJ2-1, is EPEVTQTPSHQVTQMGQEVILRCVPISNHLYFYWYRQILGQKVEFLVSFYNNEISEKSEIFDDQFSVERPDGSNFTLKIRSTKLEDSAMYFCASRGQLATVYNEQFFGPGTRLTVL.

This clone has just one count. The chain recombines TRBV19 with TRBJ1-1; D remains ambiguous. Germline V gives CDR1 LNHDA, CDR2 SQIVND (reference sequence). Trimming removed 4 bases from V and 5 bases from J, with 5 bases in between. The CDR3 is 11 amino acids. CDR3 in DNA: TGTGCCAGTAGTACCAATACTGAAGCTTTCTTT. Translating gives CASSTNTEAFF.

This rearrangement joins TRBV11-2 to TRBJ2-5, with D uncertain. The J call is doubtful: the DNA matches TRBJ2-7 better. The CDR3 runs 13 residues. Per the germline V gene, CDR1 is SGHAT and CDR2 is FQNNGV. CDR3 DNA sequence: TGTGCCAGCAGCTTAGGCTCGGTCTACGAGCAGTACTTC. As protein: CASSLGSVYEQYF.

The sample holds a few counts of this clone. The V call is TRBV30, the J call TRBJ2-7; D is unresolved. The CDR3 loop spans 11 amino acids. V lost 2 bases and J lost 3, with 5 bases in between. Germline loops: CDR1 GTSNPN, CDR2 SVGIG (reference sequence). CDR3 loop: CAWSNNYEQYF. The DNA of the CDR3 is TGTGCCTGGAGTAATAACTACGAGCAGTACTTC.

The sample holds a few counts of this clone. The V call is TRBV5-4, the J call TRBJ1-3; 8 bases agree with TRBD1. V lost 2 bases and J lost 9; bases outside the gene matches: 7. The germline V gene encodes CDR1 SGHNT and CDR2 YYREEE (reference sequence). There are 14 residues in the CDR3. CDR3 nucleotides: TGTGCCAGCAGCTTTCAGGGGGCACTCGGCACCATATATTTT. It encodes CASSFQGALGTIYF.

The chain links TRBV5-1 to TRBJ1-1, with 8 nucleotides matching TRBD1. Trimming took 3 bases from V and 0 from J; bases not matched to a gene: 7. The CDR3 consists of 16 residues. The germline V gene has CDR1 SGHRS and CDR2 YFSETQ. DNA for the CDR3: TGCGCCAGCAGCTCCCGAGGGACAGGTTTGAACACTGAAGCTTTCTTT. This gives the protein CASSSRGTGLNTEAFF.

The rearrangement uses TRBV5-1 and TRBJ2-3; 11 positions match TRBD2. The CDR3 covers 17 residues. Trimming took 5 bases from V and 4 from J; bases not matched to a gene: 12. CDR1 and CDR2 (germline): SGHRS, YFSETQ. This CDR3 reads CASRTTPTSGEADTQYF. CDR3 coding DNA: TGCGCCAGCAGAACTACCCCGACTAGCGGGGAGGCAGATACGCAGTATTTT.

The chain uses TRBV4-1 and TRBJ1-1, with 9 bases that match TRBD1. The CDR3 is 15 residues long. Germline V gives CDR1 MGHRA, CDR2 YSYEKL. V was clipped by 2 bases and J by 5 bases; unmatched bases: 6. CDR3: CASSQLPGQGTEAFF. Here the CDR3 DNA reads TGCGCCAGCAGCCAACTCCCGGGACAGGGAACTGAAGCTTTCTTT.

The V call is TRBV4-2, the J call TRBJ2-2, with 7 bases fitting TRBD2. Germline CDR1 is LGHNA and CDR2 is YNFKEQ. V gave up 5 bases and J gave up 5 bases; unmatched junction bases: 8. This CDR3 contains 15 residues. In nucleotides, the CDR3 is TGTGCCAGCAGCAAGAGCGGGATCGGGACCGGGGAGCTGTTTTTT. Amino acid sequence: CASSKSGIGTGELFF.

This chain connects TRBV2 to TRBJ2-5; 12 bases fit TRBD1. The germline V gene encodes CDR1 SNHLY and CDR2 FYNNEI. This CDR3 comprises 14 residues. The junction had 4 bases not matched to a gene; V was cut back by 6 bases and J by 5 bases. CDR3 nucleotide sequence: TGTGCCAGCAGCCGGGACAGGGGGCTGGAGACCCAGTACTTC. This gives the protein CASSRDRGLETQYF.

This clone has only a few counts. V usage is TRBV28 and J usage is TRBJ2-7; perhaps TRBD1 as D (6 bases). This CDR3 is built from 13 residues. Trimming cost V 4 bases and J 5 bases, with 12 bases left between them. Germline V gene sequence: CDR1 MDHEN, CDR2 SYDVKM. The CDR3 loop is CASSYQGSNEQYF. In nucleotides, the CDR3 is TGTGCCAGCAGTTACCAGGGGAGCAACGAGCAGTACTTC.

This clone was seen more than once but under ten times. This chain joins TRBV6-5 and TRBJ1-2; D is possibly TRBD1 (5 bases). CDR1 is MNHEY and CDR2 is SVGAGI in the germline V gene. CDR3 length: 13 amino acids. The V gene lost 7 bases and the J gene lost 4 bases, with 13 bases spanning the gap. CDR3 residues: CASTGRGFYGYTF. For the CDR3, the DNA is TGTGCCAGCACCGGTCGGGGGTTCTATGGCTACACCTTC.

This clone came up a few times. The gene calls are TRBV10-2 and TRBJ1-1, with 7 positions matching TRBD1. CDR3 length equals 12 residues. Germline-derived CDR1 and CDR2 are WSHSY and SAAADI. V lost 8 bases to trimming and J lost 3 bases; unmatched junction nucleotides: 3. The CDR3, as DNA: TGCGCCAGCTGCACAGGGGACACTGAAGCTTTCTTT. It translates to CASCTGDTEAFF.

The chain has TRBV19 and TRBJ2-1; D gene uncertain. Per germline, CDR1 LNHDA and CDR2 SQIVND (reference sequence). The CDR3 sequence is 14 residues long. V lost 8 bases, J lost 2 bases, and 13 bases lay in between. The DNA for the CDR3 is TGTGCCAGTCAGCGAATCGGTCCCTACAATGAGCAGTTCTTC. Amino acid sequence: CASQRIGPYNEQFF.

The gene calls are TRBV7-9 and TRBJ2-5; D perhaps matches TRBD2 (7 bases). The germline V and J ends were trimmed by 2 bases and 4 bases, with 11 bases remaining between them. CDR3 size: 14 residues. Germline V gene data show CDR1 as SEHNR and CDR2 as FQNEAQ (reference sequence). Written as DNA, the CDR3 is TGTGCCAGCAGCTTAAGGGGGGGCGCAGAGACCCAGTACTTC. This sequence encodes CASSLRGGAETQYF.

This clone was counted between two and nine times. CDR3 nucleotide sequence: TGTGCCAGTAGTATGGGACTCTCGACCCAGTACTTC. Translated, it gives CASSMGLSTQYF. The chain couples TRBV19 to TRBJ2-5; D is perhaps TRBD2 (6 bases). The germline V and J ends were trimmed by 3 bases and 7 bases, with 9 bases remaining between them. The CDR3 totals 12 residues. Germline lookup yields CDR1 LNHDA and CDR2 SQIVND (reference sequence).